This record covers a single T cell receptor (beta chain). Its specificity is unknown. PCR used 60 Vbeta primers and 13 Jbeta primers. Profiled with immunoSEQ multiplex PCR; TCRdb holds only in-frame clones, not every one. The sample has 160,000 or so clones, 65% to 85% seen once. This CDR3 region has 15 residues. Germline V gene sequence: CDR1 KGHSH, CDR2 LQKENI. J was trimmed by 5 bases and V by 5 bases; bases with no gene match: 11. This sample is part of a study of cytomegalovirus exposure and HLA in healthy donors. Findings and caveats of the study: The availability of immune exposure information extended only to CMV serostatus. Cytomegalovirus-associated TCR beta chains were listed, numbering around 150.

What was sequenced was PBMCs. The sequence came from a man aged 60 to 69 in good health and CMV-seronegative. J is TRBJ1-2 and V is TRBV18, with 7 bases matching TRBD1. The CDR3, as DNA: TGTGCCAGCTCAGCGCTCCGGGACAGTCCTTATGGCTACACCTTC. Protein sequence: CASSALRDSPYGYTF. Based on the CDR3 plus reference TRBV18 and TRBJ1-2, the full variable domain is NAGVMQNPRHLVRRRGQEARLRCSPMKGHSHVYWYRQLPEEGLKFMVYLQKENIIDESGMPKERFSAEFPKEGPSILRIQQVVRGDSAAYFCASSALRDSPYGYTFGSGTRLTVV.